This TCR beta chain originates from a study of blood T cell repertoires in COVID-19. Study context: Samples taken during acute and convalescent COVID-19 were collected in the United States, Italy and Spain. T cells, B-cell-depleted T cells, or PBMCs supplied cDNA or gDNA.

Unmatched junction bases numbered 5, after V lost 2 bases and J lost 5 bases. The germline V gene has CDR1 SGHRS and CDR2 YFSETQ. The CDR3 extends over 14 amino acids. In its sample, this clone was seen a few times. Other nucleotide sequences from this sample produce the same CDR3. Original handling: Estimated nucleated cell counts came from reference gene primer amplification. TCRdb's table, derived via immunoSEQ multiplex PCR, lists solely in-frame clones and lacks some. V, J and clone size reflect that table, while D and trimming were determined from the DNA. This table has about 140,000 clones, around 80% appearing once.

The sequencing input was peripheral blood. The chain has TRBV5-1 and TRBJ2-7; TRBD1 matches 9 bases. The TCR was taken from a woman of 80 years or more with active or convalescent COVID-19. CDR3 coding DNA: TGCGCCAGCAGCTTAGGACAGGGGCTGGACGAGCAGTACTTC. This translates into CASSLGQGLDEQYF. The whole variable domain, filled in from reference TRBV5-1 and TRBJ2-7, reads KAGVTQTPRYLIKTRGQQVTLSCSPISGHRSVSWYQQTPGQGLQFLFEYFSETQRNKGNFPGRFSGRQFSNSRSEMNVSTLELGDSALYLCASSLGQGLDEQYFGPGTRLTVT.